This T cell receptor beta chain emerged from a study of Graves' ophthalmopathy and Graves' hyperthyroidism. Study-level background: Stable hyperthyroidism meant no ophthalmopathy within 18 months of follow-up. Broader study findings: Most thyroid clonotypes with frequency above 0.001 were detected in blood too.

V lost 6 bases, J lost 5 bases, and 16 bases stayed unmatched. There are 16 residues in the CDR3. CDR1 and CDR2 (germline): SGHDN, FVKESK. For repertoire sequencing, the TCR beta CDR3 regions were amplified from RNA transcripts. The library came from an HTBI-primed first-round RT-PCR and a second-round multiplex PCR. TCRdb re-called the multiplex PCR reads through MiXCR, storing one row per CDR3 protein. The profile shows around 1,000,000 distinct CDR3 sequences, about 40% of them singletons. To note about this clonotype: Antigen unknown.

The chain recombines TRBV14 with TRBJ2-7, with 7 positions matching TRBD2. This clonotype originated in an adult man with Graves' hyperthyroidism. Sequencing was performed on peripheral blood or thyroid tissue (not recorded which). The CDR3 spells CASSPTTLAGSNEQYF. CDR3 nucleotide sequence: TGTGCCAGCAGTCCGACCACCTTAGCGGGCTCTAACGAGCAGTACTTC.